The clone carrying this T cell receptor (beta chain) was counted only a few times. This specimen includes other DNA sequences encoding the same CDR3. Some clones are missing from TCRdb's copy, which holds only in-frame ones; the method was immunoSEQ multiplex PCR. The sample records approximately 120,000 clones, about 86% being singletons. The source of the sample is a study of T cell responses to AZD1222 COVID-19 vaccine. Trimming removed 2 bases at V and 0 bases at J, with 5 bases between. CDR1 and CDR2 from the germline V gene are GTSNPN and SVGIG (reference sequence). The CDR3 is 13 residues long.

Specimen: peripheral blood, collected on day 0 of AZD1222 vaccination. This sequence joins TRBV30 and TRBJ1-5; D uncertain. The TCR was taken from an adult in good health. CDR3 nucleotide sequence: TGTGCCTGGAGTTTAGATAGCAATCAGCCCCAGCATTTT. The encoded protein is CAWSLDSNQPQHF.